The 20 T cell receptor beta chains reported below all come from one sample, sequenced in a study of T-cell reconstitution after alpha-beta-depleted transplantation in children. TCRbeta library preparation incorporated unique molecular identifiers. TCRdb re-called the PCR reads through MiXCR, storing one row per CDR3 protein. Of 83,000 or so distinct CDR3 sequences in the sample, 8% to 9% were seen once. The material was PBMCs from the stem cell graft donor, obtained from the stem cell graft. These receptors were obtained from a human donor who donated a stem cell graft to a child with congenital amegakaryocytic thrombocytopenia.

This clonotype was recorded a few times. This sequence joins TRBV7-6 and TRBJ2-5; D gene unclear. Germline assignment: CDR1 SGHVS and CDR2 FNYEAQ. Trimming took off 5 bases at V and 2 bases at J, with 9 bases between the two ends. This CDR3 contains 13 residues. CDR3 residues: CASSPEWQETQYF. The CDR3 DNA follows: TGTGCCAGCAGCCCGGAGTGGCAAGAGACCCAGTACTTC.

There are many counts of this clonotype. V and J are TRBV20-1 and TRBJ2-3; a weak D match, TRBD1 (6 bases). CDR1 DFQATT and CDR2 SNEGSKA come from the germline V gene (reference sequence). V lost 0 bases and J 1 base, leaving 14 bases between the germline ends. The CDR3 runs to 16 residues. CDR3 sequence (DNA): TGCAGTGCTAGAGAGTGGGGGACAACTGGCACAGATACGCAGTATTTT. Protein sequence: CSAREWGTTGTDTQYF.

This clonotype was counted many times. J is TRBJ2-7 and V is TRBV20-1; perhaps TRBD2 as D (5 bases). Germline loops: CDR1 DFQATT, CDR2 SNEGSKA (reference sequence). Trimming pared 4 bases from V and 7 bases from J, leaving 17 bases between. This CDR3 has 13 residues. The CDR3 nucleotides read TGCAGTGCTAAGGCGGGCCCCGCAAGGGAGCAGTACTTC. Translation gives CSAKAGPAREQYF.

This clonotype was recorded at least ten times. The J gene is TRBJ1-6, the V gene TRBV20-1; TRBD1 is a possible D gene (6 bases). The germline V and J ends were trimmed by 0 bases and 8 bases, with 14 bases remaining between them. Germline values: CDR1 DFQATT, CDR2 SNEGSKA (reference sequence). The CDR3 length is 15 residues. The CDR3 DNA reads TGCAGTGCTAGAGATGATGGGGGGGCGTATTCACCCCTCCACTTT. It specifies CSARDDGGAYSPLHF.

This clonotype has ten or more counts. This sequence joins TRBV12-3 or TRBV12-4 and TRBJ2-6; D unresolved. This CDR3 has 16 residues. Trimming cost V 2 bases and J 0 bases, with 8 bases left between them. Here the CDR3 DNA reads TGTGCCAGCAGTTTAACGGAGTTCTCTGGGGCCAACGTCCTGACTTTC. Protein product: CASSLTEFSGANVLTF.

Comments on this clonotype: It may be a read error: a sequence one base away is much more abundant. This chain joins TRBV20-1 and TRBJ2-6, with TRBD2 matching over 7 bases. Germline CDR1 DFQATT, CDR2 SNEGSKA (reference sequence). This CDR3 spans 14 amino acids. The CDR3 coding sequence is TGCAGTGCTAGGACTAGCTCTGGGGGCAACGTCCTGACTTTC. This sequence encodes CSARTSSGGNVLTF.

In its sample, this clonotype was seen many times. This chain connects TRBV5-1 to TRBJ2-1; the match to TRBD2 covers 7 bases. This CDR3 is built from 15 residues. J was trimmed by 4 bases and V by 4 bases; bases with no gene match: 8. Germline CDR1 SGHRS, CDR2 YFSETQ. CDR3 sequence (DNA): TGCGCCAGCAGCCTACCCCTAGCGGATTACAATGAGCAGTTCTTC. As protein: CASSLPLADYNEQFF.

This clonotype has at least ten counts. The V gene is TRBV5-1, the J gene TRBJ1-1; D may be TRBD1 (6 bases). Trimming stripped 0 bases from V and 4 bases from J, with 10 bases between. Per the germline V gene, CDR1 is SGHRS and CDR2 is YFSETQ. CDR3 length: 14 residues. CDR3 in amino acids: CASSLGGGSTEAFF. Here the CDR3 DNA reads TGCGCCAGCAGCTTGGGTGGGGGCTCCACTGAAGCTTTCTTT.

This clonotype was counted at least ten times. The chain recombines TRBV5-1 with TRBJ2-1; TRBD2 might be the D (6 bases). This CDR3 is 15 amino acids long. From germline, CDR1 is SGHRS and CDR2 YFSETQ. The V end was cut by 0 bases, the J end by 3 bases, with 10 bases between. In DNA, the CDR3 is TGCGCCAGCAGCTTGGGAGACGGGGGCTACAATGAGCAGTTCTTC. Protein sequence: CASSLGDGGYNEQFF.

This clonotype was found many times. The chain carries TRBV5-5 and TRBJ2-1; TRBD2 matches 10 bases. The CDR3 is 16 amino acids. Losses at the gene ends were 3 bases for V and 9 bases for J; bases not matched to a gene: 12. CDR1 and CDR2 from the germline V gene are SGHKS and YYEKEE (reference sequence). CDR3 bases: TGTGCCAGCAGCTCTGGGCCTAGCGGGAGTGTAAGTGAGCAGTTCTTC. It codes for CASSSGPSGSVSEQFF.

In this sample, this clonotype turned up many times. The chain employs TRBV5-6 and TRBJ2-5, with 13 nucleotides matching TRBD2. Unmatched junction bases numbered 12, after V lost 1 base and J lost 3 bases. The length of the CDR3 is 19 residues. CDR1 SGHDT and CDR2 YYEEEE come from the germline V gene. As DNA, the CDR3 is TGTGCCAGCAGCTTGTGGGGTTCACTAGCGGGGGGGCCAAAAGAGACCCAGTACTTC. It specifies CASSLWGSLAGGPKETQYF.

Many counts were recorded for this clonotype. The rearrangement links TRBV5-1 to TRBJ1-2; 11 nucleotides agree with TRBD1. V shed 1 base, J shed 2 bases, and the junction held 1 base outside the gene matches. Germline values: CDR1 SGHRS, CDR2 YFSETQ. This CDR3 is 15 amino acids long. As DNA, the CDR3 is TGCGCCAGCAGCTTGCGGACAGGGGGCAACTATGGCTACACCTTC. Its protein product is CASSLRTGGNYGYTF.

Many counts were recorded for this clonotype. The chain joins TRBV12-3 or TRBV12-4 to TRBJ1-5, with D unclear. V lost 0 bases and J lost 1, with 4 bases in between. The CDR3 covers 14 residues. CDR3 residues: CASSLAGSNQPQHF. CDR3 in DNA: TGTGCCAGCAGTTTAGCGGGGAGCAATCAGCCCCAGCATTTT.

This clonotype has ten or more counts. This chain uses TRBV28 with TRBJ1-2; D is perhaps TRBD1 (6 bases). V dropped 2 bases and J dropped 4 bases, with 11 bases sitting between them. The germline V gene encodes CDR1 MDHEN and CDR2 SYDVKM. The CDR3 is made up of 14 amino acids. CDR3 region: CASSLGGAGYGYTF. CDR3 sequence (DNA): TGTGCCAGCAGTTTAGGGGGCGCCGGCTATGGCTACACCTTC.

As concerns this clonotype: This may arise from a read error, as a much more abundant clone is one base away. This chain connects TRBV29-1 to TRBJ2-5; no firm D call. The CDR3 has 12 residues. Germline V gene sequence: CDR1 SQVTM, CDR2 ANQGSEA. In DNA, the CDR3 is TGCAGCGTTAAAGAGGTGTCCGAGACCCAGTACTTC. It specifies CSVKEVSETQYF.

This clonotype came up many times. The rearrangement uses TRBV20-1 and TRBJ1-2; D is uncertain. Deletions cut 4 bases from V and 10 bases from J, with 25 bases between. CDR1 DFQATT and CDR2 SNEGSKA come from the germline V gene (reference sequence). The CDR3 is 15 residues long. The CDR3 sequence is CSAKKPERGNRDYTF. The CDR3, as DNA: TGCAGTGCTAAGAAACCCGAGAGAGGAAATCGTGACTACACCTTC.

In its sample, this clonotype was seen many times. The gene calls are TRBV6-1 and TRBJ2-7, with 9 bases lining up with TRBD1. The CDR3 runs 13 residues. Germline CDR1 is MNHNS and CDR2 is SASEGT. J gave up 7 bases and V 6 bases, and 7 bases lay outside the gene matches. Written as DNA, the CDR3 is TGTGCCAGCAGACAAGGGACAGGGCGGGAGCAGTACTTC. This sequence encodes CASRQGTGREQYF.

This clonotype showed up many times. J is TRBJ2-1 and V is TRBV7-2; the D gene could be TRBD1 or TRBD2 (5 bases each). The V end lost 5 bases, the J end lost 5 bases, and 10 bases lay between the germline ends. The CDR3 is 13 amino acids. CDR1 and CDR2 from the germline V gene are SGHTA and FQGNSA. CDR3 nucleotides: TGTGCCAGCAGCCCGGGACCCAACAATGAGCAGTTCTTC. Protein product: CASSPGPNNEQFF.

This clonotype occurred many times. The chain is built from TRBV7-9 and TRBJ1-5; D not resolved. Germline V CDR1 and CDR2: SEHNR, FQNEAQ (reference sequence). This CDR3 has 16 residues. Trimming cost V 0 bases and J 5 bases, with 14 bases left between them. In nucleotides, the CDR3 is TGTGCCAGCAGCTTAGCAGCGGGGAGGGTCGATCAGCCCCAGCATTTT. It codes for CASSLAAGRVDQPQHF.

This clonotype was detected ten times or more. This sequence joins TRBV6-7 and TRBJ2-5, with no clear D. TRBV6-7 is noted as an ORF with a role that remains uncertain. The V end lost 6 bases, the J end lost 2 bases, and 13 bases lay between the germline ends. This CDR3 is 14 amino acids long. CDR3 residues: CASSPDNVQETQYF. CDR3 coding DNA: TGTGCCAGCAGCCCCGACAATGTGCAAGAGACCCAGTACTTC.